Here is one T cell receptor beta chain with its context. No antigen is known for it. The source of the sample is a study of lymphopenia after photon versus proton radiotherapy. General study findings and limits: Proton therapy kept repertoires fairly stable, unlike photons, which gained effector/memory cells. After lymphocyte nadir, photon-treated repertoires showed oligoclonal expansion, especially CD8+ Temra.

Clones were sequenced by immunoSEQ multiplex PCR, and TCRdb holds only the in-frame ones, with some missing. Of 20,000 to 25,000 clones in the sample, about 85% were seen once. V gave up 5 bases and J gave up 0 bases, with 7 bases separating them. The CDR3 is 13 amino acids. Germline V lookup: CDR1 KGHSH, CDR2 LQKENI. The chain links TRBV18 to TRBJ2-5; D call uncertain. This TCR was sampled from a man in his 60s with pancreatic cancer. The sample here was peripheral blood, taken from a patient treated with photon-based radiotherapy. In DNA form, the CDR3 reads TGTGCCAGCTCAAAAGGTCACCAAGAGACCCAGTACTTC. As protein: CASSKGHQETQYF.